Listed below are T cell receptor beta chains from one sample, sequenced in a study of T cell responses to AZD1222 COVID-19 vaccine. Some clones are missing from TCRdb's copy, which holds only in-frame ones; the method was immunoSEQ multiplex PCR. The sample has around 100,000 clones, 70% to 90% seen once; the top ten hold 4% to 5%. The specimen was peripheral blood, collected on day 0 of MenACWY control vaccination. The receptors were gathered from an adult in good health. Each CDR3 is given with its conserved first and last residue. The D gene is left open where the match is weak. A clone size is listed for some rows: how often the clone was seen (once, few, many), or a class if it is expanded.

D	V	J	size	DNA	CDR3
TRBD2	TRBV5-1	TRBJ2-1	once	TGCGCCAGCAGCTTCGGCGGGAGGGTCAACAATGAGCAGTTCTTC	CASSFGGRVNNEQFF
TRBD2	TRBV11-2	TRBJ2-1	-	TGTGCCAGCAGCTTACAGCGGGCGGGGGGGCCTCATGAGCAGTTCTTC	CASSLQRAGGPHEQFF
-	TRBV29-1	TRBJ2-4	once	TGCAGCGTTGAAGAGTCAGCCTACCGGGGCAAAAACATTCAGTACTTC	CSVEESAYRGKNIQYF
-	TRBV11-1	TRBJ1-2	-	TGTGCCAGCAGCCCGAACCTTCCAGGGATCGACTATGGCTACACCTTC	CASSPNLPGIDYGYTF
TRBD2	TRBV3-1/TRBV3-2	TRBJ2-5	-	TGTGCCAGCAGCCGGACTAGCGGGGTACAAGAGACCCAGTACTTC	CASSRTSGVQETQYF
TRBD1	TRBV5-4	TRBJ1-4	-	TGTGCCAGCAGCTCCCTCTCACAGGGGGATGGAGAAAAACTGTTTTTT	CASSSLSQGDGEKLFF
TRBD1	TRBV3-1/TRBV3-2	TRBJ2-7	-	TGTGCCAGCAGCCAAGCCTACCCCGCCGGACAGGGGTTCTACGAGCAGTACTTC	CASSQAYPAGQGFYEQYF
TRBD1	TRBV30	TRBJ1-2	-	TGTGCCTGGAGCGGACAGGGGCACTATGGCTACACCTTC	CAWSGQGHYGYTF
TRBD1	TRBV28	TRBJ1-5	-	TGTGCCAGCAGCCCGGGACAGGGGGCAGGTCAGCCCCAGCATTTT	CASSPGQGAGQPQHF
-	TRBV7-9	TRBJ2-2	-	TGTGCCAGCAGTTCAGGACTGAAGGGCACCGGGGAGCTGTTTTTT	CASSSGLKGTGELFF
-	TRBV5-1	TRBJ2-7	-	TGCGCCAGCAAGGGCAGTTCGGGGCTAAACGAGCAGTACTTC	CASKGSSGLNEQYF
-	TRBV12-3/TRBV12-4	TRBJ1-2	-	TGTGCCAGCAGTTTTGGGCAGGAGAATGGCTACACCTTC	CASSFGQENGYTF
-	TRBV28	TRBJ1-1	few	TGTGCCAGCACTGTGAACACTGAAGCTTTCTTT	CASTVNTEAFF